The rows below give T cell receptor beta chains drawn from one sample of a study of T-cell reconstitution after alpha-beta-depleted transplantation in children. TCRdb ran MiXCR on the PCR reads and lists one entry per CDR3 protein. This sample has more than 300,000 distinct CDR3 sequences, with 15% to 20% found just once. The specimen comprised PBMCs, mostly from graft donor cells, sampled 360 days after TCRalphabeta/CD19-depleted stem cell transplant. The source of these receptors is a male patient between 2 and 15 years old who had a stem cell transplant for acute lymphoblastic leukemia, so the T cells may come from the graft donor. Each CDR3 is given with its conserved first and last residue. The D gene is left open where the match is weak. Rows may omit the clone size; those that give it use once, few, many or a size class.

v_call	j_call	d_call	clone_size	cdr3_nt	cdr3_aa
TRBV20-1	TRBJ2-6	-	-	TGCAGTGCTAGAGATGGCGGGAACTCTGGGGCCAACGTCCTGACTTTC	CSARDGGNSGANVLTF
TRBV21-1	TRBJ2-3	-	few	TGTGCCAGCAGCAAAGCAAAAATGGGGGTGGACAGGGGGACCGATACGCAGTATTTT	CASSKAKMGVDRGTDTQYF
TRBV4-2	TRBJ2-1	TRBD2	few	TGTGCCAGCAGCCTTAGTGAGCGGGAGATTGGTGAGCAGTTCTTC	CASSLSEREIGEQFF
TRBV18	TRBJ2-3	TRBD1	few	TGTGCCAGCTCACCACCGGACAGGCGACACACAGATACGCAGTATTTT	CASSPPDRRHTDTQYF
TRBV12-3/TRBV12-4	TRBJ1-2	TRBD1	-	TGTGCCAGCAGTGGGGACAGGGTGACTGGCTACACCTTC	CASSGDRVTGYTF
TRBV9	TRBJ2-3	-	many	TGTGCCAGCAGCGTGGGACCAGGGGCGGTGGATACGCAGTATTTT	CASSVGPGAVDTQYF
TRBV12-3/TRBV12-4	TRBJ1-4	TRBD1	few	TGTGCCAGCAGTTTAACCCCGACAGGGTTGGGTGAAAAACTGTTTTTT	CASSLTPTGLGEKLFF
TRBV7-9	TRBJ2-5	TRBD1	-	TGTGCCAGCAGCCGGGACAGGAGTGCTAGATGGGAGACCCAGTACTTC	CASSRDRSARWETQYF
TRBV6-2/TRBV6-3	TRBJ1-5	TRBD1	-	TGTGCCAGCAGCCCGGGACAGGGGTCCCTTTCAAATCAGCCCCAGCATTTT	CASSPGQGSLSNQPQHF
TRBV20-1	TRBJ2-5	TRBD2	-	TGCAGTGCTGCCCCCTCGGCTAGCGGGAGGGAGACCCAGTACTTC	CSAAPSASGRETQYF
TRBV7-6	TRBJ1-3	-	-	TGTGCCAGCAGCTTAGTCCCAGGGATTAACTCTGGAAACACCATATATTTT	CASSLVPGINSGNTIYF
TRBV3-1	TRBJ1-2	-	many	TGTGCCAGCAGCCAATTGAGGGTAGGCTACACCTTC	CASSQLRVGYTF
TRBV12-3/TRBV12-4	TRBJ2-2	-	many	TGTGCCAGCAGTTTACGAATCGGGGAGCTGTTTTTT	CASSLRIGELFF
TRBV14	TRBJ2-1	-	few	TGTGCCAGCAGCCAATTGACAAGAAATGAGCAGTTCTTC	CASSQLTRNEQFF
TRBV5-1	TRBJ1-2	-	-	TGCGCCAGCAGCTTGGAAGGGACTGCATGGGGCTACACCTTC	CASSLEGTAWGYTF
TRBV7-9	TRBJ2-7	TRBD1	-	TGTGCCAGCAGCCCAAGACAGGGGGCCCTCTACGAGCAGTACTTC	CASSPRQGALYEQYF
TRBV20-1	TRBJ2-1	-	many	TGCAGTGCCTATGGCAATGAGCAGTTCTTC	CSAYGNEQFF
TRBV5-1	TRBJ2-1	TRBD2	many	TGCGCCAGCAGCCCGGGACTAGCCTTGTACAATGAGCAGTTCTTC	CASSPGLALYNEQFF
TRBV10-3	TRBJ2-2	-	-	TGTGCCATCAGTGGGGGCTTAAAGCCCACCGGGGAGCTGTTTTTT	CAISGGLKPTGELFF
TRBV29-1	TRBJ2-5	TRBD2	few	TGCAGCGTTGAAGATCGTGGGAGGGCGAGAGAGACCCAGTACTTC	CSVEDRGRARETQYF
TRBV4-2	TRBJ1-1	TRBD1	few	TGTGCCAGCAGCCAACTGACGACAGGGACCAACACTGAAGCTTTCTTT	CASSQLTTGTNTEAFF
TRBV11-2	TRBJ2-3	-	few	TGTGCCAGCAGCTTAGGGGGGTCTACTACAGATACGCAGTATTTT	CASSLGGSTTDTQYF
TRBV7-2	TRBJ2-2	-	-	TGTGCCAGCAGCTTAACGCGGGCCCCCGGGGAGCTGTTTTTT	CASSLTRAPGELFF
TRBV7-7	TRBJ2-3	-	few	TGTGCTAGCAGCTTAGGTGCTAGCTCCACCACAGATACGCAGTATTTT	CASSLGASSTTDTQYF
TRBV28	TRBJ2-1	-	once	TGTACCAGCAGTTTTCATGAGCAGTTCTTC	CTSSFHEQFF
TRBV28	TRBJ2-7	-	many	TGTGCCAGCAGGGCGGGCTCTAACTACGAGCAGTACTTC	CASRAGSNYEQYF
TRBV6-5	TRBJ2-5	TRBD2	few	TGTGCCAGCAGTTACCCGGTTGGCGGGAGGGGTCAAGAGACCCAGTACTTC	CASSYPVGGRGQETQYF
TRBV7-9	TRBJ2-7	-	-	TGTGCCAGCAGCAGCGGCTTACTAGCCAAAGTCTTC	CASSSGLLAKVF
TRBV6-1	TRBJ2-1	TRBD2	few	TGTGCCAGCAGTCTCCCACCCGGGACTAGCGGGAATGAGCAGTTCTTC	CASSLPPGTSGNEQFF
TRBV4-2	TRBJ2-2	-	few	TGTGCCAGCAGCCAGAACACGAACACCGGGGAGCTGTTTTTT	CASSQNTNTGELFF
TRBV28	TRBJ1-5	-	-	TGTGCCAGCACGGGAGTTCCCAGCAATCAGCCCCAGCATTTT	CASTGVPSNQPQHF
TRBV28	TRBJ2-4	-	few	TGTGCCAGCAGTTCCGGTCATCTCCTAGCCAAAAACATTCAGTACTTC	CASSSGHLLAKNIQYF
TRBV20-1	TRBJ2-7	-	few	TGCAGTGCCAAGGGATTCTCCTACGAGCAGTACTTC	CSAKGFSYEQYF
TRBV18	TRBJ1-3	-	-	TGTGCCAGCTCACCTCTGGATGGATACACCATATATTTT	CASSPLDGYTIYF
TRBV12-3/TRBV12-4	TRBJ1-5	-	few	TGTGCCAGCAGCCACGGGACACCTAATCAGCCCCAGCATTTT	CASSHGTPNQPQHF
TRBV20-1	TRBJ2-2	-	-	TGCAGTGCTAGACGGGGGAACACCGGGGAGCTGTTTTTT	CSARRGNTGELFF
TRBV29-1	TRBJ2-5	TRBD1	-	TGCAGCGTCGTGTGGGGACAGGTGTTCCAAGAGACCCAGTACTTC	CSVVWGQVFQETQYF
TRBV15	TRBJ2-7	TRBD1	-	TGTGCCACCAGCATTATGTCAGGGGGCGACGAGCAGTACTTC	CATSIMSGGDEQYF
TRBV27	TRBJ2-7	TRBD1	-	TGTGCCAGCAGTCAAAACGTGGACAGGTCGTCCTACGAGCAGTACTTC	CASSQNVDRSSYEQYF
TRBV20-1	TRBJ1-5	-	-	TGCAGTGCTAGAGGGGGGAGCAATCAGCCCCAGCATTTT	CSARGGSNQPQHF
TRBV29-1	TRBJ2-4	-	-	TGCAGCGTTGAAGGGATCAACAAAAACATTCAGTACTTC	CSVEGINKNIQYF
TRBV5-1	TRBJ2-5	TRBD2	many	TGCGCCAGCAGCTGGACTAGCGCCCAAGAGACCCAGTACTTC	CASSWTSAQETQYF
TRBV28	TRBJ2-5	TRBD1	-	TGTGCCAGCAGTCGGGGACAGAATTGGGAGACCCAGTACTTC	CASSRGQNWETQYF
TRBV30	TRBJ2-7	-	-	TGTGCCTGGAGTGAGGGCCCCCTTTTCTACGAGCAGTACTTC	CAWSEGPLFYEQYF
TRBV7-8	TRBJ2-3	-	few	TGTGCCAGCCAGGAGGGATCAAATACGCAGTATTTT	CASQEGSNTQYF
TRBV10-3	TRBJ1-6	TRBD1	-	TGTGCCACCAGGGACAGGGGGAATTCACCCCTCCACTTT	CATRDRGNSPLHF
TRBV20-1	TRBJ2-2	-	few	TGCAGTGCCCCCAGGGGCGGTACCGGGGAGCTGTTTTTT	CSAPRGGTGELFF
TRBV11-2	TRBJ2-2	TRBD2	-	TGTGCCAGCAGCTTCCGGACTAGCGGGGCCCCCAACACCGGGGGGCTGTTTTTT	CASSFRTSGAPNTGGLFF
TRBV29-1	TRBJ2-1	-	-	TGCAGCGTTGAAACCCTAGGACCTAATGAGCAGTTCTTC	CSVETLGPNEQFF
TRBV5-1	TRBJ2-7	TRBD2	-	TGCGCCAGCAGCTCCCGGGGACTAGCGGAACGCTACGAGCAGTACTTC	CASSSRGLAERYEQYF
TRBV7-9	TRBJ1-6	TRBD1	many	TGTGCCAGCAGCCTCGACAGGGGCAATTCACCCCTCCACTTT	CASSLDRGNSPLHF
TRBV14	TRBJ1-3	-	few	TGTGCCAGCAGCCGGAGACAGTCTGGCTCTGGAAACACCATATATTTT	CASSRRQSGSGNTIYF
TRBV29-1	TRBJ2-1	TRBD1	few	TGCAGCGCCAACAGGGGATCAGGGGAGCAGTTCTTC	CSANRGSGEQFF
TRBV4-3	TRBJ2-1	TRBD2	-	TGCGCCAGCAGCCAAGATGGGCTAGCGGGGAATGAGCAGTTCTTC	CASSQDGLAGNEQFF
TRBV15	TRBJ2-5	TRBD2	-	TGTGCCACCAGCAGAGATCCGGGGGGAGAGACCCAGTACTTC	CATSRDPGGETQYF